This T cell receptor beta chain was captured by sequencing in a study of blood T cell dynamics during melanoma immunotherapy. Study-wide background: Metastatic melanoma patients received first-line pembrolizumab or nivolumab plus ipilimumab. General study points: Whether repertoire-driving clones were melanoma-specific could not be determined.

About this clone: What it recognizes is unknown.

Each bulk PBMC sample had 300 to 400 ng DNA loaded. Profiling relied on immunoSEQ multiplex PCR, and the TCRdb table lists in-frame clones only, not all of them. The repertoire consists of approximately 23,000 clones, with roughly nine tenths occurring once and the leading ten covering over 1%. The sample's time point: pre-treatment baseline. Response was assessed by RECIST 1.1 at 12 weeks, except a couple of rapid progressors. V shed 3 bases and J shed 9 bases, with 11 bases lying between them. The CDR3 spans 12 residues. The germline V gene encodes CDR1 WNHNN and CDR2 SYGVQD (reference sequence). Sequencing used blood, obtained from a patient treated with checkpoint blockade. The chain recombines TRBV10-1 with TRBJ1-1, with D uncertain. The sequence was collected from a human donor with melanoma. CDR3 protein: CASSDTAGKAFF. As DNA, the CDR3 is TGCGCCAGCAGTGATACGGCAGGCAAAGCTTTCTTT.